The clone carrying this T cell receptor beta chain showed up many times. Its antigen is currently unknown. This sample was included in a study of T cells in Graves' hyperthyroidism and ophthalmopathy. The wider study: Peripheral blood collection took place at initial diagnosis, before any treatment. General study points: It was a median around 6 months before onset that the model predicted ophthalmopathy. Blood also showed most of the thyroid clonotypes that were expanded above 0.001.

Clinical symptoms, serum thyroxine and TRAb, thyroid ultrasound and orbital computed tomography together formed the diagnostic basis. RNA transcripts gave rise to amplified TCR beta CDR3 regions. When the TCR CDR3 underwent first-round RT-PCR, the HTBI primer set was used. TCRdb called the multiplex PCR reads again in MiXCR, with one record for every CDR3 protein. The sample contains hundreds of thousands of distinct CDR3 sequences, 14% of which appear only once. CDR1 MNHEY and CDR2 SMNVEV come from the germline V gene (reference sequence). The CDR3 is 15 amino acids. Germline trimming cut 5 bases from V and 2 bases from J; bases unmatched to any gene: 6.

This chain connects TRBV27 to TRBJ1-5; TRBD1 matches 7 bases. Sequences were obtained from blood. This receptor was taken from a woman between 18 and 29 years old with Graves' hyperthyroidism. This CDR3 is CASSPWTGGNQPQHF. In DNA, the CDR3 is TGTGCCAGCAGTCCGTGGACAGGCGGCAATCAGCCCCAGCATTTT.